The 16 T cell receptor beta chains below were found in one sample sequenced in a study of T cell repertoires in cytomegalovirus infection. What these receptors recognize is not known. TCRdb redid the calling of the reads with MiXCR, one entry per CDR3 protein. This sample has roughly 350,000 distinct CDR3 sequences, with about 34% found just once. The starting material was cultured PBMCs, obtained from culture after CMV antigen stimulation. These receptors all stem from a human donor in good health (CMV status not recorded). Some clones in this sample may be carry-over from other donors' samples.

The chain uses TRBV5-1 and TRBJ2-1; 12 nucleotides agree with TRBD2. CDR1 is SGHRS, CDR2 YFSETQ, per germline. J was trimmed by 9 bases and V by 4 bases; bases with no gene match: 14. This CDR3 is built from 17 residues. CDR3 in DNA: TGCGCCAGCAGCCACGGACTAGCGGGGCCCCTTGCCGCTGAGCAGTTCTTC. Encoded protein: CASSHGLAGPLAAEQFF.

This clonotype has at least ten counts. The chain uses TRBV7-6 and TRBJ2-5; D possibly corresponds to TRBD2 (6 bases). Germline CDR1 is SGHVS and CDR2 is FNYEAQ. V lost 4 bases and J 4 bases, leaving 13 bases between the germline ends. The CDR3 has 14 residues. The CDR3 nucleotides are TGTGCCAGCAGCTACGGGGGAGTAGGAGAGACCCAGTACTTC. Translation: CASSYGGVGETQYF. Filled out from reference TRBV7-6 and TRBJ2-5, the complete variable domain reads GAGVSQSPRYKVTKRGQDVALRCDPISGHVSLYWYRQALGQGPEFLTYFNYEAQQDKSGLPNDRFSAERPEGSISTLTIQRTEQRDSAMYRCASSYGGVGETQYFGPGTRLLVL.

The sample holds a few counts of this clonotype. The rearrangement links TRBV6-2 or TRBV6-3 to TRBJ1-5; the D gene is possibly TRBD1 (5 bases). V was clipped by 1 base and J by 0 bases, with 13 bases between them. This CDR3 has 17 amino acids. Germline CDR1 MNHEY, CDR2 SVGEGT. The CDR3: CASSYLGRRNSNQPQHF. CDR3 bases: TGTGCCAGCAGTTACTTGGGACGCCGTAATAGCAATCAGCCCCAGCATTTT.

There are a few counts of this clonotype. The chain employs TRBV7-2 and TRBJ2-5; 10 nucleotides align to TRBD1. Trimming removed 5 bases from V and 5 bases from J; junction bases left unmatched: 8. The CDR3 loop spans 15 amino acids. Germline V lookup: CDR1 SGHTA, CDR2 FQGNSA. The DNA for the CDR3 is TGTGCCAGCAGCCCACGGACAGGGGGATGGGAGACCCAGTACTTC. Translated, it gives CASSPRTGGWETQYF.

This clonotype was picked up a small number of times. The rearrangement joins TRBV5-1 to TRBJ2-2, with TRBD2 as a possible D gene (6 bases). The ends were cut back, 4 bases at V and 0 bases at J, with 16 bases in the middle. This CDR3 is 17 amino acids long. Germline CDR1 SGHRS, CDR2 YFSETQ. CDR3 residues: CASSQWIRGSNTGELFF. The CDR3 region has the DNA TGCGCCAGCAGCCAATGGATCCGGGGGTCGAACACCGGGGAGCTGTTTTTT.

The CDR3 loop reads CASSIPGEGIYEQYF. In DNA form, the CDR3 reads TGTGCCAGTAGTATACCTGGGGAGGGGATCTACGAGCAGTACTTC. The chain is built from TRBV19 and TRBJ2-7; 7 nucleotides match TRBD2. From germline, CDR1 is LNHDA and CDR2 SQIVND (reference sequence). The CDR3 extends over 15 amino acids. The junction had 7 bases not matched to a gene; V was cut back by 2 bases and J by 3 bases.

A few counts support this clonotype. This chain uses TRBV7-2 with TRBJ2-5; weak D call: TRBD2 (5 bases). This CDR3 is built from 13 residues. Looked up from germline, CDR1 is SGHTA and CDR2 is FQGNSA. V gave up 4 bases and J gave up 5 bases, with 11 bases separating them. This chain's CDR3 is CASSSLALETQYF. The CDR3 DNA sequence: TGTGCCAGCAGCTCGCTAGCTTTGGAGACCCAGTACTTC.

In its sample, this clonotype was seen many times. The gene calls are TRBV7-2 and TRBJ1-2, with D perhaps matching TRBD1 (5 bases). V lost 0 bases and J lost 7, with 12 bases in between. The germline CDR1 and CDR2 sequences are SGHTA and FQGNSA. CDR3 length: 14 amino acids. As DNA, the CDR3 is TGTGCCAGCAGCTTAGCCAGGGAGAGATTTGGCTACACCTTC. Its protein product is CASSLARERFGYTF.

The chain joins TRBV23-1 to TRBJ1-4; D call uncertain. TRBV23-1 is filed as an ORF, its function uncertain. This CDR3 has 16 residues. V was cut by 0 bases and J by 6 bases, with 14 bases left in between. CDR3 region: CASSQSSLLKDEKLFF. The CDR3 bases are TGCGCCAGCAGTCAATCGAGCCTACTCAAGGATGAAAAACTGTTTTTT.

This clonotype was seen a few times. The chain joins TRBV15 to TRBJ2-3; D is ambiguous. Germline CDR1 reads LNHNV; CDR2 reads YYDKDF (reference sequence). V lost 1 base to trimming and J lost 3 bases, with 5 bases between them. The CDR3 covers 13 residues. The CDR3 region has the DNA TGTGCCACCAGCAGAGTGAATACAGATACGCAGTATTTT. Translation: CATSRVNTDTQYF.

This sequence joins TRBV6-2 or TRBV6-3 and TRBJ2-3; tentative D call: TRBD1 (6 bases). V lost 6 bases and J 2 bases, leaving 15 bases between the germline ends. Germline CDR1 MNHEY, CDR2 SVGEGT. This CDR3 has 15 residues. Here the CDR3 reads CASRSDRQNTDTQYF. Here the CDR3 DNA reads TGTGCCAGCAGATCCGACAGGCAAAACACAGATACGCAGTATTTT.

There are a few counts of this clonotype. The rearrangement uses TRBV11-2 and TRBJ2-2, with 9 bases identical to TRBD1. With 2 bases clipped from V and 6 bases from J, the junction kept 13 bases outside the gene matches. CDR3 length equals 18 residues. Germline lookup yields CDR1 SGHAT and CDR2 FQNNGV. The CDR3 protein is CASSLMGRGQGMSGELFF. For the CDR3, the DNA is TGTGCCAGCAGCTTAATGGGTCGAGGACAGGGGATGTCCGGGGAGCTGTTTTTT.

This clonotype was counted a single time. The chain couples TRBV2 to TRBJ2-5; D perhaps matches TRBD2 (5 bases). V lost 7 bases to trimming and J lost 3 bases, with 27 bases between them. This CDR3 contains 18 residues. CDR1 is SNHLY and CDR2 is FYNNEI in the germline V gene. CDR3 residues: CASNKGNSGEGRKETQYF. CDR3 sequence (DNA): TGTGCCAGCAACAAAGGGAACTCCGGGGAAGGCAGGAAAGAGACCCAGTACTTC.

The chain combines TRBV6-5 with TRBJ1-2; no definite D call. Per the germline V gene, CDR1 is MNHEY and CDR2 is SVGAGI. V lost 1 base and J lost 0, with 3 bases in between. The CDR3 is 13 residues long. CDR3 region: CASSYLANYGYTF. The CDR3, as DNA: TGTGCCAGCAGTTACTTAGCTAACTATGGCTACACCTTC.

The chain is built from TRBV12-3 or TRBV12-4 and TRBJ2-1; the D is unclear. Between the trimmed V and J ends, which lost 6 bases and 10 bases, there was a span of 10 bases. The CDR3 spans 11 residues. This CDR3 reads CASRSTREQFF. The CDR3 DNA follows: TGTGCCAGCAGATCTACGAGGGAGCAGTTCTTC.

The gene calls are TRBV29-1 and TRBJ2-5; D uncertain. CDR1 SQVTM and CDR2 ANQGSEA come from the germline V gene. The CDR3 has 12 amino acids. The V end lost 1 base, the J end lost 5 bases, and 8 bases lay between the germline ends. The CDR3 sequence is CSVEARVETQYF. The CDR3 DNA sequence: TGCAGCGTTGAAGCCCGGGTGGAGACCCAGTACTTC.